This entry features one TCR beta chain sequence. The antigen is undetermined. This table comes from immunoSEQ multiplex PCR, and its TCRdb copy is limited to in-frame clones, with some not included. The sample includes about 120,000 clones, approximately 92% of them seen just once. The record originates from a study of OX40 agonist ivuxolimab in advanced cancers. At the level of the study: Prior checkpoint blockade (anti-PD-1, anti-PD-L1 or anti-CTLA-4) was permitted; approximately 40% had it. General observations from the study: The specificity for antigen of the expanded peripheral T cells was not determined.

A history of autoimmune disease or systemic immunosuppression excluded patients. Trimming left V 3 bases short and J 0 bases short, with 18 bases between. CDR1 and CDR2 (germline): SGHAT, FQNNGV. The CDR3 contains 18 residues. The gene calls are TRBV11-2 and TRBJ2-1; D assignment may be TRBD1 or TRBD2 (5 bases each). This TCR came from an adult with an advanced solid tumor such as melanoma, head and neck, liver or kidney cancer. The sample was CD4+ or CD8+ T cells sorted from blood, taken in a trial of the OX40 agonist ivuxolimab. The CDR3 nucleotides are TGTGCCAGCAGCTTTTTCGGCAGGGCAGACTACTCCTACAATGAGCAGTTCTTC. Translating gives CASSFFGRADYSYNEQFF. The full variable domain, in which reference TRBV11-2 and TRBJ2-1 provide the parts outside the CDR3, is EAGVAQSPRYKIIEKRQSVAFWCNPISGHATLYWYQQILGQGPKLLIQFQNNGVVDDSQLPKDRFSAERLKGVDSTLKIQPAKLEDSAVYLCASSFFGRADYSYNEQFFGPGTRLTVL.